The 25 T cell receptor beta chains listed next were all sequenced from one sample in a study of blood T cell repertoires in COVID-19. Profiled with immunoSEQ multiplex PCR; TCRdb holds only in-frame clones, not every one. Of some 90,000 clones listed, 89% were seen once; the top ten hold 8.5% to 10%. The sample taken for sequencing was peripheral blood. The receptors here all came from a man aged 45-65 years with acute or convalescent COVID-19.

This clone has a single count. CDR3 coding DNA: TGTGCCAGCAGCATACGACAGGCTGAAGCTTTCTTT. Its translation: CASSIRQAEAFF. The chain joins TRBV6-2 or TRBV6-3 to TRBJ1-1, with D possibly being TRBD1 (6 bases). The CDR3 runs to 12 residues. Germline V gives CDR1 MNHEY, CDR2 SVGEGT. The ends were cut back, 6 bases at V and 6 bases at J, with 11 bases in the middle.

V is TRBV18 and J is TRBJ1-4; the D gene is possibly TRBD1 (5 bases). Germline values: CDR1 KGHSH, CDR2 LQKENI. Trimming left V 2 bases short and J 5 bases short, with 12 bases between. CDR3 length: 15 residues. The CDR3: CASSPGVGLNEKLFF. DNA for the CDR3: TGTGCCAGCTCACCAGGAGTGGGGCTGAATGAAAAACTGTTTTTT.

This sequence joins TRBV6-2 or TRBV6-3 and TRBJ2-1; 9 bases are shared with TRBD2. The CDR3 length is 15 residues. Germline V gives CDR1 MNHEY, CDR2 SVGEGT. V shed 1 base, J shed 10 bases, and the junction held 8 bases outside the gene matches. This CDR3 reads CASSYFRGGAGEQFF. CDR3 DNA: TGTGCCAGCAGTTACTTTCGCGGGGGGGCAGGGGAGCAGTTCTTC.

The J gene is TRBJ2-7, the V gene TRBV4-1, with 7 bases that match TRBD2. CDR1 and CDR2 from the germline V gene are MGHRA and YSYEKL. The CDR3 covers 17 residues. J gave up 5 bases and V 4 bases, and 17 bases lay outside the gene matches. CDR3 amino acids: CASSLGGIRGVPNEQYF. DNA for the CDR3: TGCGCCAGCAGCCTCGGGGGGATACGGGGGGTTCCTAACGAGCAGTACTTC.

The genes are TRBV2 and TRBJ1-1; 7 positions agree with TRBD1. Germline loops: CDR1 SNHLY, CDR2 FYNNEI. The length of the CDR3 is 17 residues. The ends lost 5 bases at V and 0 bases at J; junction bases unmatched: 12. The CDR3 region is CASSSDRVKILNTEAFF. The CDR3, as DNA: TGTGCCAGCAGTTCCGACAGGGTCAAAATTCTGAACACTGAAGCTTTCTTT.

The chain employs TRBV7-6 and TRBJ2-5, with TRBD2 matching 7 bases. This CDR3 has 17 residues. V lost 0 bases and J lost 5; bases outside the gene matches: 12. The germline V gene has CDR1 SGHVS and CDR2 FNYEAQ. CDR3 sequence reads: CASSLAGLGPGRETQYF. The CDR3 DNA follows: TGTGCCAGCAGCTTAGCTGGACTAGGGCCGGGGAGGGAGACCCAGTACTTC.

V and J are TRBV7-8 and TRBJ2-3; 7 nucleotides line up with TRBD1. The CDR3 totals 16 residues. The ends lost 5 bases at V and 4 bases at J; junction bases unmatched: 12. The germline gives CDR1 SGHVS, CDR2 FQNEAQ. The CDR3 loop is CASSQTTGKRSDTQYF. The DNA of the CDR3 is TGTGCCAGCAGCCAAACGACAGGGAAGCGGTCAGATACGCAGTATTTT.

The chain joins TRBV6-6 to TRBJ1-5, with D perhaps matching TRBD1 (6 bases). The CDR3 loop spans 16 amino acids. Germline V gene lookup returns CDR1 MNHNY and CDR2 SVGAGI (reference sequence). V dropped 1 base and J dropped 6 bases, with 16 bases sitting between them. CDR3 residues: CASSYFGAGEFQPQHF. CDR3 in DNA: TGTGCCAGCAGTTACTTTGGGGCAGGGGAGTTTCAGCCCCAGCATTTT.

The rearrangement links TRBV19 to TRBJ2-1, with 11 bases aligning to TRBD2. V shed 9 bases and J 1 base; nucleotides not matched to a gene: 14. This CDR3 contains 18 residues. In germline, CDR1 is LNHDA, CDR2 SQIVND (reference sequence). CDR3 DNA: TGTGCCAGCGTGGGGGCTAGCGGGGGGACCGGATCCTACAATGAGCAGTTCTTC. Amino acids: CASVGASGGTGSYNEQFF.

This chain uses TRBV11-3 with TRBJ2-5; 13 bases are shared with TRBD2. Per the germline V gene, CDR1 is SGHNT and CDR2 is YENEEA. CDR3 length: 16 residues. V trimming: 4 bases; J trimming: 4 bases; junction bases outside the gene matches: 6. The CDR3 spells CASSSTSGGAGETQYF. CDR3 sequence (DNA): TGTGCCAGCAGCTCAACTAGCGGGGGGGCCGGAGAGACCCAGTACTTC.

This chain uses TRBV11-2 with TRBJ2-1, with D hard to call. V was clipped by 5 bases and J by 0 bases, with 14 bases between them. The CDR3 has 16 residues. The germline gives CDR1 SGHAT, CDR2 FQNNGV. CDR3 DNA: TGTGCCAGCAGCCAGAGAACAGTTCCCTCCTACAATGAGCAGTTCTTC. This codes for CASSQRTVPSYNEQFF. Full variable domain (missing parts from reference TRBV11-2 and TRBJ2-1): EAGVAQSPRYKIIEKRQSVAFWCNPISGHATLYWYQQILGQGPKLLIQFQNNGVVDDSQLPKDRFSAERLKGVDSTLKIQPAKLEDSAVYLCASSQRTVPSYNEQFFGPGTRLTVL.

The rearrangement uses TRBV7-8 and TRBJ2-3; 7 nucleotides agree with TRBD1. CDR1 SGHVS and CDR2 FQNEAQ come from the germline V gene. The CDR3 runs 15 residues. Trimming cost V 5 bases and J 3 bases; bases outside gene matches: 8. The CDR3 DNA reads as TGTGCCAGCAGCAGCAGGACAGGAGTTACAGATACGCAGTATTTT. Translating gives CASSSRTGVTDTQYF.

This chain joins TRBV10-3 and TRBJ1-2; D remains unclear. The germline gives CDR1 ENHRY, CDR2 SYGVKD. CDR3 size: 13 residues. Trimming stripped 7 bases from V and 2 bases from J, with 11 bases between. The CDR3 reads CAIKDSGNYGYTF. As DNA, the CDR3 is TGTGCCATCAAGGACTCCGGCAACTATGGCTACACCTTC.

V usage is TRBV13 and J usage is TRBJ1-1, with 8 nucleotides matching TRBD1. After removal of 5 bases from V and 4 bases from J, the junction contained 6 bases not matched to a gene. Germline V gene data show CDR1 as PRHDT and CDR2 as FYEKMQ (reference sequence). The CDR3 contains 14 residues. CDR3 coding DNA: TGTGCCAGCAGCCGTCGAACAGGGGGCACTGAAGCTTTCTTT. Translation: CASSRRTGGTEAFF.

The V gene is TRBV29-1, the J gene TRBJ1-2, with TRBD1 matching 8 bases. The V segment lost 3 bases and the J segment 4 bases; nucleotides outside the gene matches: 7. The CDR3 sequence is 14 residues long. Per the germline V gene, CDR1 is SQVTM and CDR2 is ANQGSEA. The CDR3 reads CSVDSGQGGYGYTF. The CDR3 bases are TGCAGCGTTGATTCAGGACAGGGAGGCTATGGCTACACCTTC.

This clone was detected once. The chain combines TRBV5-1 with TRBJ2-5; D is perhaps TRBD2 (5 bases). Trimming pared 0 bases from V and 5 bases from J, leaving 11 bases between. The CDR3 length is 14 residues. Germline CDR1 is SGHRS and CDR2 is YFSETQ. In DNA, the CDR3 is TGCGCCAGCAGCTTGGCCCGAGGGCTGGAGACCCAGTACTTC. Translation: CASSLARGLETQYF.

The chain couples TRBV5-1 to TRBJ1-6; D possibly corresponds to TRBD1 (6 bases). V lost 0 bases and J 7 bases, leaving 11 bases between the germline ends. The germline V gene encodes CDR1 SGHRS and CDR2 YFSETQ. This CDR3 contains 15 residues. The CDR3 DNA reads as TGCGCCAGCAGCTTGGATGGCAGGGGAAATTCACCCCTCCACTTT. It specifies CASSLDGRGNSPLHF.

The chain uses TRBV19 and TRBJ1-6, with D unresolved. The germline V gene has CDR1 LNHDA and CDR2 SQIVND (reference sequence). The CDR3 loop spans 14 amino acids. The V gene lost 7 bases and the J gene lost 9 bases, with 16 bases spanning the gap. CDR3: CASKPGQILSPLHF. The DNA of the CDR3 is TGTGCCAGTAAACCAGGCCAGATACTTTCACCCCTCCACTTT. Looking up the rest from reference TRBV19 and TRBJ1-6 gives the full variable domain: DGGITQSPKYLFRKEGQNVTLSCEQNLNHDAMYWYRQDPGQGLRLIYYSQIVNDFQKGDIAEGYSVSREKKESFPLTVTSAQKNPTAFYLCASKPGQILSPLHFGNGTRLTVT.

Points on this clone: The conserved phenylalanine or tryptophan is not found at the CDR3 terminus, so this likely reflects a read error. The DNA is omitted, as the CDR3 cannot be located on it reliably, and the CDR3 follows TCRdb's listing. The J gene is TRBJ1-4, the V gene TRBV11-3; the D call TRBD1 from the table was never checked on the DNA. The CDR3 totals 10 residues, both ends included. Germline loops: CDR1 SGHNT, CDR2 YENEEA. This CDR3 is CASSPGAGSG.

The rearrangement uses TRBV5-1 and TRBJ2-7; no definite D call. Trimming cost V 0 bases and J 1 base, with 8 bases left between them. Germline CDR1 and CDR2: SGHRS and YFSETQ. The CDR3 covers 14 residues. The CDR3: CASSLDAASYEQYF. As DNA, the CDR3 is TGCGCCAGCAGCTTGGATGCGGCGTCCTACGAGCAGTACTTC.

The chain has TRBV5-1 and TRBJ2-5; 9 bases line up with TRBD2. Trimming removed 10 bases from V and 3 bases from J; junction bases left unmatched: 13. Germline V gene data show CDR1 as SGHRS and CDR2 as YFSETQ. The CDR3 consists of 15 residues. CDR3 amino acids: CASARGGAEEETQYF. The CDR3 nucleotides read TGCGCCTCCGCCCGCGGGGGGGCCGAGGAAGAGACCCAGTACTTC.

The CDR3 coding sequence is TGTGCCAGCAGCTTAATGACAGGGCATGGCTACACCTTC. Its protein product is CASSLMTGHGYTF. This chain uses TRBV7-9 with TRBJ1-2; 7 bases map to TRBD1. V trimming: 2 bases; J trimming: 6 bases; junction bases outside the gene matches: 3. Looked up from germline, CDR1 is SEHNR and CDR2 is FQNEAQ (reference sequence). CDR3 length: 13 amino acids. The entire variable domain, with the rest obtained from reference TRBV7-9 and TRBJ1-2, is as follows: DTGVSQNPRHKITKRGQNVTFRCDPISEHNRLYWYRQTLGQGPEFLTYFQNEAQLEKSRLLSDRFSAERPKGSFSTLEIQRTEQGDSAMYLCASSLMTGHGYTFGSGTRLTVV.

The chain recombines TRBV5-1 with TRBJ1-1, with no clear D. CDR3 length: 14 residues. Germline V gene lookup returns CDR1 SGHRS and CDR2 YFSETQ. Between the trimmed V and J ends, which lost 4 bases and 1 base, there was a span of 11 bases. The CDR3 sequence: CASSRRDGNTEAFF. CDR3 bases: TGCGCCAGCAGCCGGAGAGACGGGAACACTGAAGCTTTCTTT.

The rearrangement links TRBV28 to TRBJ2-5, with 9 nucleotides matching TRBD1. Germline V gene lookup returns CDR1 MDHEN and CDR2 SYDVKM. CDR3 length: 14 amino acids. V lost 10 bases and J lost 1; bases outside the gene matches: 7. For the CDR3, the DNA is TGTGCCAACATACAGGGGGCGCGCCAAGAGACCCAGTACTTC. Protein sequence: CANIQGARQETQYF. Full variable domain (remainder filled in from reference TRBV28 and TRBJ2-5): DVKVTQSSRYLVKRTGEKVFLECVQDMDHENMFWYRQDPGLGLRLIYFSYDVKMKEKGDIPEGYSVSREKKERFSLILESASTNQTSMYLCANIQGARQETQYFGPGTRLLVL.

The genes are TRBV5-1 and TRBJ1-2; D gene unclear. CDR1 and CDR2 from the germline V gene are SGHRS and YFSETQ. The CDR3 is 13 amino acids. The V end was cut by 2 bases, the J end by 7 bases, with 12 bases between. The CDR3 spells CASSFEGISGYTF. In nucleotides, the CDR3 is TGCGCCAGCAGCTTTGAGGGAATCTCTGGCTACACCTTC.